The 22 T cell receptor beta chains below were found in one sample sequenced in a study of blood T cell repertoires in COVID-19. This table comes from immunoSEQ multiplex PCR, and its TCRdb copy is limited to in-frame clones, with some not included. The sample contains about 82,000 clones, roughly 78% of which appear only once. The sample was peripheral blood. The receptors come from a man in his sixties with COVID-19, enrolled during active disease.

The sample holds one count of this clone. The CDR3, as DNA: TGTGCCAGTAGAATGCAAGACCTAGACACCATATATTTT. Residues: CASRMQDLDTIYF. The rearrangement uses TRBV6-5 and TRBJ1-3; D not certain. The germline V gene has CDR1 MNHEY and CDR2 SVGAGI. Trimming took off 9 bases at V and 8 bases at J, with 17 bases between the two ends. The CDR3 sequence is 13 residues long.

This clone appeared once. The CDR3 nucleotides read TGTGCCACCAGCAGACCCCAGGTTGCGGAGGGTTTAAACACCATATATTTT. Encoded protein: CATSRPQVAEGLNTIYF. The chain has TRBV15 and TRBJ1-3, with no clear D. In germline, CDR1 is LNHNV, CDR2 YYDKDF (reference sequence). Trimming took 2 bases from V and 6 from J, leaving 20 bases between them. The CDR3 is made up of 17 amino acids.

As for this clone: A much larger clone differs from this one at a single base, so this may be a read error. Other DNA sequences from this sample encode an identical CDR3 as well. The chain is built from TRBV5-5 and TRBJ2-3; 9 nucleotides align to TRBD2. The germline CDR1 and CDR2 sequences are SGHKS and YYEKEE (reference sequence). CDR3 length: 16 amino acids. The CDR3 spells CPRSWGGGGRALPGYF. The CDR3 DNA sequence: TGTCCCCGCAGCTGGGGTGGGGGCGGGAGGGCCCTCCCTGGGTATTTT.

The CDR3 loop reads CSASYSSYEQYF. The CDR3 nucleotides are TGCAGTGCTAGTTACAGCTCCTACGAGCAGTACTTC. The rearrangement uses TRBV20-1 and TRBJ2-7; no reliable D call. This CDR3 has 12 amino acids. Per germline, CDR1 DFQATT and CDR2 SNEGSKA (reference sequence). The V end was cut by 3 bases, the J end by 0 bases, with 6 bases between.

The CDR3 spells CASSEFRENTEAFF. The CDR3 DNA reads TGTGCCAGCAGTGAATTCAGGGAAAACACTGAAGCTTTCTTT. The V gene is TRBV27, the J gene TRBJ1-1; possible D gene TRBD1, 5 bases. The germline V and J ends were trimmed by 5 bases and 2 bases, with 12 bases remaining between them. The germline CDR1 and CDR2 sequences are MNHEY and SMNVEV (reference sequence). The CDR3 runs to 14 residues.

V usage is TRBV7-2 and J usage is TRBJ2-5; D unresolved. In germline, CDR1 is SGHTA, CDR2 FQGNSA. Trimming stripped 3 bases from V and 5 bases from J, with 10 bases between. The CDR3 is 13 residues long. CDR3 coding DNA: TGTGCCAGCAGCTTTAGTTGGCGGGAGACCCAGTACTTC. This sequence encodes CASSFSWRETQYF.

V gene TRBV21-1 combines with J gene TRBJ2-1; no DNA check was done on the table's D call, TRBD2. TRBV21-1 is termed a pseudogene. This CDR3 has 15 residues. Here the CDR3 DNA reads TGTGCCAGCATGGGGAGGGAGGGTTTTCACAATGAGCAGTTCTTC. Its protein product is CASMGREGFHNEQFF.

This clone was detected a few times. The V and J genes are TRBV10-2 and TRBJ2-2, with 9 bases matching TRBD2. Trimming removed 7 bases from V and 6 bases from J; junction bases left unmatched: 9. Looked up from germline, CDR1 is WSHSY and CDR2 is SAAADI. The CDR3 totals 15 residues. Here the CDR3 reads CASTLGAGGPGELFF. DNA of the CDR3: TGCGCCAGCACCCTCGGGGCGGGAGGGCCCGGGGAGCTGTTTTTT.

DNA for the CDR3: TGTGCCAGCAGCTCACAGTGGACAGGGGGGATTTCACCCCTCCACTTT. Residues: CASSSQWTGGISPLHF. The V call is TRBV11-2, the J call TRBJ1-6; 10 bases line up with TRBD1. The CDR3 extends over 16 amino acids. Germline V CDR1 and CDR2: SGHAT, FQNNGV. Trimming cost V 4 bases and J 9 bases; bases outside gene matches: 9.

The CDR3 DNA reads as TGTGCCAGAAGCCTCCGTGACAGGGGAGGTGAAAAACTGTTTTTT. Amino acid sequence: CARSLRDRGGEKLFF. The rearrangement joins TRBV7-5 to TRBJ1-4; the table names TRBD1, a call not compared with the DNA. TRBV7-5 constitutes a pseudogene. The CDR3 extends over 15 amino acids.

The rearrangement links TRBV6-1 to TRBJ2-7; D not certain. Per the germline V gene, CDR1 is MNHNS and CDR2 is SASEGT. The CDR3 contains 10 residues. Trimming took off 3 bases at V and 6 bases at J, with 3 bases between the two ends. The CDR3 sequence is CASSDREQYF. The CDR3 DNA follows: TGTGCCAGCAGTGACCGCGAGCAGTACTTC.

This clone was counted once. The gene calls are TRBV3-1 (or the pseudogene TRBV3-2) and TRBJ2-5; D gene uncertain. The V end lost 0 bases, the J end lost 5 bases, and 10 bases lay between the germline ends. Germline CDR1 is LGHDT and CDR2 is YNNKEL (reference sequence). The CDR3 has 14 amino acids. This chain's CDR3 is CASSQDFGSETQYF. CDR3 sequence (DNA): TGTGCCAGCAGCCAAGATTTTGGTAGTGAGACCCAGTACTTC.

J is TRBJ2-1 and V is TRBV5-1; 9 nucleotides line up with TRBD1. Unmatched junction bases numbered 7, after V lost 4 bases and J lost 5 bases. This CDR3 has 15 amino acids. Germline V gene sequence: CDR1 SGHRS, CDR2 YFSETQ. In DNA, the CDR3 is TGCGCCAGCAGCCGACCGGGACAGGGAAACAATGAGCAGTTCTTC. Amino acid sequence: CASSRPGQGNNEQFF.

V is TRBV9 and J is TRBJ2-1; the match to TRBD2 covers 9 bases. The CDR3 contains 16 residues. The V and J ends lost 0 bases and 6 bases, in that order; junction bases with no gene match: 7. Per germline, CDR1 SGDLS and CDR2 YYNGEE. CDR3 protein: CASSVGAGGLPNEQFF. CDR3 bases: TGTGCCAGCAGCGTAGGAGCGGGAGGATTACCCAATGAGCAGTTCTTC.

As to this clone: Within the sample, other DNA sequences also encode this same CDR3. The CDR3: CASSQRGNEKLFF. DNA of the CDR3: TGTGCCAGCAGCCAGAGGGGGAATGAAAAACTGTTTTTT. This rearrangement joins TRBV3-1 (or the pseudogene TRBV3-2) to TRBJ1-4, with a weak D call TRBD1 (6 bases). Per the germline V gene, CDR1 is LGHDT and CDR2 is YNNKEL (reference sequence). The V end was cut by 3 bases, the J end by 5 bases, with 7 bases between. This CDR3 comprises 13 residues.

This clone was seen a few times. This chain joins TRBV7-6 and TRBJ2-7; 8 bases map to TRBD1. Germline CDR1 and CDR2: SGHVS and FNYEAQ. Trimming at V came to 5 bases and at J to 6 bases, leaving 9 bases not matched to a gene. The CDR3 length is 14 residues. The CDR3 spells CASSMTGDWVEQYF. The CDR3 bases are TGTGCCAGCAGCATGACAGGGGATTGGGTCGAGCAGTACTTC.

The CDR3 DNA sequence: TGTGCCAGCAGTTATACGGGAGTGCGGTCTGGCTCCTACAATGAGCAGTTCTTC. Translation gives CASSYTGVRSGSYNEQFF. The V gene is TRBV6-2 or TRBV6-3, the J gene TRBJ2-1, with D perhaps TRBD2 (6 bases). V was clipped by 3 bases and J by 0 bases, with 18 bases between them. CDR3 size: 18 residues. CDR1 and CDR2 (germline): MNHEY, SVGEGT.

This sequence joins TRBV5-1 and TRBJ1-6; D is unresolved. The CDR3 extends over 17 amino acids. V was trimmed by 0 bases and J by 0 bases, leaving 10 bases between them. In germline, CDR1 is SGHRS, CDR2 YFSETQ. The CDR3 spells CASSLGPIVSYNSPLHF. The CDR3 bases are TGCGCCAGCAGCTTGGGGCCCATCGTCTCCTATAATTCACCCCTCCACTTT.

This clone was counted a few times. The genes are TRBV7-6 and TRBJ2-1; 12 bases fit TRBD2. V trimming: 5 bases; J trimming: 6 bases; junction bases outside the gene matches: 8. Germline CDR1 reads SGHVS; CDR2 reads FNYEAQ. There are 16 residues in the CDR3. The CDR3 DNA reads as TGTGCCAGCAGCCAACCTCCGGGACTAGCGGGCAATGAGCAGTTCTTC. It encodes CASSQPPGLAGNEQFF.

The V call is TRBV5-8, the J call TRBJ1-2; D gene uncertain. The length of the CDR3 is 14 residues. CDR1 is SGHTS and CDR2 is YDEGEE in the germline V gene. Trimming pared 4 bases from V and 2 bases from J, leaving 12 bases between. The CDR3 DNA follows: TGTGCCAGCAGCCCAAGGACGGGGAACTATGGCTACACCTTC. This codes for CASSPRTGNYGYTF.

The V gene is TRBV5-4, the J gene TRBJ2-7, with D perhaps TRBD2 (5 bases). CDR3 size: 14 residues. Germline V gene lookup returns CDR1 SGHNT and CDR2 YYREEE (reference sequence). Trimming took off 4 bases at V and 4 bases at J, with 15 bases between the two ends. CDR3 region: CASSLDRGRYEQYF. The CDR3 DNA reads as TGTGCCAGCAGCCTAGACCGGGGAAGATACGAGCAGTACTTC.

V and J are TRBV4-1 and TRBJ2-5, with TRBD2 matching over 15 bases. With 2 bases clipped from V and 1 base from J, the junction kept 5 bases outside the gene matches. The length of the CDR3 is 18 residues. Germline V gene sequence: CDR1 MGHRA, CDR2 YSYEKL. The CDR3 sequence: CASSQPRGLAGGQETQYF. The DNA of the CDR3 is TGCGCCAGCAGCCAACCCCGGGGACTAGCGGGAGGCCAAGAGACCCAGTACTTC.